The T cell receptor beta chain described here comes from a study of CD8+ T cells in alopecia areata. As for the study in general: Disease severity was quantified as SALT score of affected scalp area.

The authors extracted RNA and reverse transcribed it into cDNA as the sequencing template. Sequencing used immunoSEQ multiplex PCR; TCRdb keeps in-frame clones, though not all of them. The data hold around 300,000 clones, with about 62% observed a single time. Deletions cut 4 bases from V and 0 bases from J, with 11 bases between. CDR1 and CDR2 from the germline V gene are SGHRS and YFSETQ. The CDR3 spans 15 residues. The sample's treatment: oral pan-JAK inhibitor, 5-10 mg twice daily. Peripheral blood, together with lesional scalp punch biopsies, was collected from alopecia areata patients. Overall study results and limits: Lesional scalp, notably in alopecia totalis/universalis, had clonality above that of normal scalp. In scalp, tofacitinib significantly decreased clonality and expanded CD8+ clones among the top 100.

A note on this clone: No antigen is known for it.

This specimen was CD4+ T cells sorted from blood, taken at approximately week 51, from a patient treated with tofacitinib. The sequence was obtained from a human donor with alopecia areata. The chain joins TRBV5-1 to TRBJ2-4, with D perhaps TRBD1 (6 bases). CDR3 in DNA: TGCGCCAGCAGCACCGGGACACCAGCCAAAAACATTCAGTACTTC. Protein product: CASSTGTPAKNIQYF.